This TCR beta chain is drawn from a study of Ad26.COV2.S vaccination and SARS-CoV-2 variants. Assay used: immunoSEQ multiplex PCR; TCRdb lists only in-frame clones, some missing. The table lists 380,000 or so clones, around nine tenths of them singletons. The CDR3 length is 15 residues. CDR1 is SGHNT, CDR2 YYREEE, per germline (reference sequence). Trimming took 5 bases from V and 5 from J; bases not matched to a gene: 10. The treatment is: about 20 received Ad26.COV2.S at low or high dose, single or two shots; five or six received placebo; per-sample allocation not given. After the first vaccine or placebo injection, samples were drawn on day 63. Boston supplied an adult donor aged 18-55 years.

Source: peripheral blood, taken in a trial of Ad26.COV2.S vaccine versus placebo. The chain carries TRBV5-4 and TRBJ2-1; 7 bases map to TRBD1. This receptor was obtained from a person between 18 and 65 years old who received the Ad26.COV2.S COVID-19 vaccine or a placebo. The CDR3 bases are TGTGCCAGCAGTGGGACAGCGGCCCGGAACAATGAGCAGTTCTTC. This codes for CASSGTAARNNEQFF.